These 15 T cell receptor beta chains came from one sample sequenced in a study of STAT5B mutations in CD4+ large granular lymphocyte leukemia. Sequencing was performed with immunoSEQ multiplex PCR; in TCRdb, only in-frame clones are kept and a portion is missing. The sample has fewer than 40,000 clones, about 78% seen once. Sequencing used CD4+ T cells from blood buffy coats. The receptors were gathered from a human donor in good health.

The chain combines TRBV10-1 with TRBJ2-5, with D perhaps TRBD2 (6 bases). The J call is uncertain, as TRBJ2-7 better fits the DNA end. The germline CDR1 and CDR2 sequences are WNHNN and SYGVQD (reference sequence). CDR3 length: 12 amino acids. The CDR3 DNA sequence: TGCGCCAGCAGTGGGGGAGCGGGCGAGCAGTACTTC. The encoded protein is CASSGGAGEQYF.

V usage is TRBV19 and J usage is TRBJ1-2, with 9 positions matching TRBD1. V gave up 6 bases and J gave up 2 bases; unmatched junction bases: 4. The CDR3 is 14 residues long. Germline CDR1 reads LNHDA; CDR2 reads SQIVND (reference sequence). CDR3 nucleotide sequence: TGTGCCAGTAGCGAAGACAGGGGGAACTATGGCTACACCTTC. This gives the protein CASSEDRGNYGYTF.

CDR3 sequence reads: CASSQDLVAEGYGYTF. The CDR3 coding sequence is TGCGCCAGCAGCCAAGATTTAGTTGCCGAGGGCTATGGCTACACCTTC. The genes are TRBV4-1 and TRBJ1-2; D not resolved. The CDR3 has 16 residues. With 0 bases removed from V and 4 bases from J, the gap between germline ends came to 15 bases. Germline assignment: CDR1 MGHRA and CDR2 YSYEKL.

The chain carries TRBV7-6 and TRBJ1-6, with TRBD1 as a possible D gene (6 bases). The CDR3 has 13 amino acids. The germline CDR1 and CDR2 sequences are SGHVS and FNYEAQ. Trimming pared 3 bases from V and 8 bases from J, leaving 8 bases between. CDR3 coding DNA: TGTGCCAGCAGCTTGCGGACAGATTCACCCCTCCACTTT. Its translation is CASSLRTDSPLHF. Full variable domain (remainder filled in from reference TRBV7-6 and TRBJ1-6): GAGVSQSPRYKVTKRGQDVALRCDPISGHVSLYWYRQALGQGPEFLTYFNYEAQQDKSGLPNDRFSAERPEGSISTLTIQRTEQRDSAMYRCASSLRTDSPLHFGNGTRLTVT.

The chain has TRBV19 and TRBJ1-5; D gene unclear. This CDR3 has 14 residues. Trimming removed 5 bases at V and 0 bases at J, with 8 bases between. Germline V gene sequence: CDR1 LNHDA, CDR2 SQIVND (reference sequence). The CDR3 is CASSLQNSNQPQHF. The CDR3 DNA reads as TGTGCCAGTAGTCTACAGAATAGCAATCAGCCCCAGCATTTT.

This chain connects TRBV14 to TRBJ2-7, with D possibly being TRBD2 (6 bases). The germline V and J ends were trimmed by 3 bases and 7 bases, with 16 bases remaining between them. The germline gives CDR1 SGHDN, CDR2 FVKESK. The CDR3 runs 14 residues. CDR3 region: CASSHVGTAGEQYF. CDR3 DNA: TGTGCCAGCAGCCACGTTGGGACTGCGGGGGAGCAGTACTTC.

V gene TRBV28 combines with J gene TRBJ1-2; D call uncertain. V was pared by 3 bases and J by 0 bases, with 20 bases between. This CDR3 spans 18 amino acids. Germline CDR1 is MDHEN and CDR2 is SYDVKM. This chain's CDR3 is CASSFSPSYLSPNYGYTF. The CDR3 DNA reads as TGTGCCAGCAGTTTTTCACCCTCTTACCTATCCCCTAACTATGGCTACACCTTC.

The chain joins TRBV11-2 to TRBJ2-1; maybe TRBD1 (7 bases). Germline V gene data show CDR1 as SGHAT and CDR2 as FQNNGV. V was cut by 3 bases and J by 3 bases, with 12 bases left in between. The CDR3 is 15 amino acids. CDR3 sequence reads: CASSLEGAVYNEQFF. The CDR3 region has the DNA TGTGCCAGCAGCTTGGAGGGGGCCGTCTACAATGAGCAGTTCTTC.

The table lists this clone with a count of one. The rearrangement joins TRBV19 to TRBJ2-3, with D possibly being TRBD2 (5 bases). Trimming removed 7 bases from V and 4 bases from J, with 15 bases in between. The germline gives CDR1 LNHDA, CDR2 SQIVND (reference sequence). This CDR3 has 14 residues. The CDR3, as DNA: TGTGCCAGTACCGCGGGCCGACGAGCAGATACGCAGTATTTT. Translation gives CASTAGRRADTQYF.

CDR3 sequence (DNA): TGTGCCAGCAGCCCACGCGGGACCGTCTCCTACAATGAGCAGTTCTTC. It is translated as CASSPRGTVSYNEQFF. V and J are TRBV9 and TRBJ2-1; D is possibly TRBD2 (6 bases). V was cut by 4 bases and J by 0 bases, with 14 bases left in between. The CDR3 extends over 16 amino acids. Germline CDR1 and CDR2: SGDLS and YYNGEE. Together with reference TRBV9 and TRBJ2-1, the CDR3 gives the full variable domain: DSGVTQTPKHLITATGQRVTLRCSPRSGDLSVYWYQQSLDQGLQFLIQYYNGEERAKGNILERFSAQQFPDLHSELNLSSLELGDSALYFCASSPRGTVSYNEQFFGPGTRLTVL.

The chain recombines TRBV6-5 with TRBJ2-2, with 7 bases identical to TRBD1. The CDR3 consists of 15 residues. Losses at the gene ends were 2 bases for V and 7 bases for J; bases not matched to a gene: 7. Germline V gene sequence: CDR1 MNHEY, CDR2 SVGAGI. The CDR3 DNA reads TGTGCCAGCAGTTACCTCCCTACAGGGGTCGGGGAGCTGTTTTTT. Translation gives CASSYLPTGVGELFF.

The chain couples TRBV5-4 to TRBJ2-5; 7 bases map to TRBD1. The V and J ends lost 0 bases and 2 bases, in that order; junction bases with no gene match: 7. The germline CDR1 and CDR2 sequences are SGHNT and YYREEE (reference sequence). The CDR3 extends over 16 amino acids. The CDR3 nucleotides are TGTGCCAGCAGCTTGGACCCGACAGGGTTTCAAGAGACCCAGTACTTC. Its translation is CASSLDPTGFQETQYF.

The chain has TRBV7-2 and TRBJ2-1; 11 bases agree with TRBD2. The V and J ends lost 2 bases and 0 bases, in that order; junction bases with no gene match: 0. This CDR3 is 16 amino acids long. CDR1 and CDR2 (germline): SGHTA, FQGNSA. In DNA, the CDR3 is TGTGCCAGCAGCTTACTAGCGGGGGGCTCCTACAATGAGCAGTTCTTC. Residues: CASSLLAGGSYNEQFF.

The chain is built from TRBV10-3 and TRBJ2-7, with D maybe TRBD1 (6 bases). The CDR3 sequence is 11 residues long. Trimming pared 10 bases from V and 2 bases from J, leaving 9 bases between. Germline assignment: CDR1 ENHRY and CDR2 SYGVKD. The CDR3 here is CATRTAYEQYF. CDR3 bases: TGTGCCACGAGGACAGCCTACGAGCAGTACTTC.

On this clone itself: At one end the junction does not follow the germline gene, possibly because of a read error. The gene calls are TRBV5-8 and TRBJ2-5; no definite D call. Germline CDR1 is SGHTS and CDR2 is YDEGEE. This CDR3 region has 15 residues. In DNA, the CDR3 is TGTGCCAGCGGCTTAGTAAGCTTCTATGTTGAGACCCAGTACTTC. Translating it yields CASGLVSFYVETQYF.